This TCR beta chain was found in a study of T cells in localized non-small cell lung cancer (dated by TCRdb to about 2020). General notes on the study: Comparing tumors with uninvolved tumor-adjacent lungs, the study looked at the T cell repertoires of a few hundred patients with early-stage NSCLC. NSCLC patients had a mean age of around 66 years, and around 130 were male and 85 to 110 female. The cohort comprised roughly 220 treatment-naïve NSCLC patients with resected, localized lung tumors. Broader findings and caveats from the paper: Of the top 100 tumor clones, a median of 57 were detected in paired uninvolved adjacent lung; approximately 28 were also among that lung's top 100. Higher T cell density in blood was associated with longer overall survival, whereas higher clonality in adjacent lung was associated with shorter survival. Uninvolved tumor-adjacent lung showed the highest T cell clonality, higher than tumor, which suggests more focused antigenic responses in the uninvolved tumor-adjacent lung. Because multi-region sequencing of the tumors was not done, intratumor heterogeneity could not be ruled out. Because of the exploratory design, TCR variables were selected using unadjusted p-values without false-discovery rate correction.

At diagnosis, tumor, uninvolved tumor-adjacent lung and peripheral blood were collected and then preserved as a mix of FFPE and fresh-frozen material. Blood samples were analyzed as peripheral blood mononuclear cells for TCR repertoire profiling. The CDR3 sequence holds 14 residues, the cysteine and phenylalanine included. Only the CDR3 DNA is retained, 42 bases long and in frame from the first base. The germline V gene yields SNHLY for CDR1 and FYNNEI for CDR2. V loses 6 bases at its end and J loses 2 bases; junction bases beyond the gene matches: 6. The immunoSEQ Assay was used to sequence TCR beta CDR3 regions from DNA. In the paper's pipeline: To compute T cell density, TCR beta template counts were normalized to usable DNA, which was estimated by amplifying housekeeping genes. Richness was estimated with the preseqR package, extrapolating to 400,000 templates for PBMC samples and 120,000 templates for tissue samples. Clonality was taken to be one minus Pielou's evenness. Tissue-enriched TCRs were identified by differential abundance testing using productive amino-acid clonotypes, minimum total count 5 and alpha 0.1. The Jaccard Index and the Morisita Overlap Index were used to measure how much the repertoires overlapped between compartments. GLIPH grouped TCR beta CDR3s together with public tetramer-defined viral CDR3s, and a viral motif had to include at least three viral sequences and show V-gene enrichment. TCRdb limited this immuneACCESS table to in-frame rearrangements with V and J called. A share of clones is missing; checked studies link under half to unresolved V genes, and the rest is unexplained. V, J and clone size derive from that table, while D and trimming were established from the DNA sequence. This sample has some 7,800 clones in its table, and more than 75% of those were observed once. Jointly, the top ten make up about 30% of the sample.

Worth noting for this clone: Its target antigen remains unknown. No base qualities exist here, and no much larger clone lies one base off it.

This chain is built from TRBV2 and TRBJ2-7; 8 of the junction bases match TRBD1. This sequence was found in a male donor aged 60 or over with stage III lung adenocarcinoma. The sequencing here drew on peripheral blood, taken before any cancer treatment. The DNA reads TGTGCCAGCAGAAGGGACAGGACCACCTACGAGCAGTACTTC. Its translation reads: CASRRDRTTYEQYF. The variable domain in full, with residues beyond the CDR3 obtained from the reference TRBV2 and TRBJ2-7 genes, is EPEVTQTPSHQVTQMGQEVILRCVPISNHLYFYWYRQILGQKVEFLVSFYNNEISEKSEIFDDQFSVERPDGSNFTLKIRSTKLEDSAMYFCASRRDRTTYEQYFGPGTRLTVT.